The 25 T cell receptor beta chains below were found in one sample sequenced in a study of radiotherapy plus CTLA-4 blockade in lung cancer. Some clones are missing from TCRdb's copy, which holds only in-frame ones; the method was immunoSEQ multiplex PCR. Of about 62,000 clones listed, roughly three quarters were seen once; the top ten hold 2.5% to 3%. The sample was peripheral blood, taken from a patient treated with radiotherapy plus ipilimumab. The source is a human donor with non-small cell lung cancer who had a complete response to radiotherapy plus ipilimumab.

This clone has just one count. The chain couples TRBV6-6 to TRBJ2-2; D is undetermined. The CDR3 totals 14 residues. Germline assignment: CDR1 MNHNY and CDR2 SVGAGI (reference sequence). The germline V and J ends were trimmed by 6 bases and 8 bases, with 16 bases remaining between them. CDR3 residues: CASRSLLSAGELFF. The CDR3, as DNA: TGTGCCAGCAGGAGCCTACTTTCCGCAGGGGAGCTGTTTTTT.

The rearrangement links TRBV5-4 to TRBJ2-7; D ambiguous. Germline V lookup: CDR1 SGHNT, CDR2 YYREEE (reference sequence). V was clipped by 4 bases and J by 7 bases, with 21 bases between them. This CDR3 has 15 amino acids. The CDR3 spells CASSPQATVPWEQYF. The CDR3 coding sequence is TGTGCCAGCAGCCCGCAAGCGACCGTTCCTTGGGAGCAGTACTTC.

The rearrangement links TRBV25-1 to TRBJ2-1, with 10 bases identical to TRBD2. The CDR3 covers 16 residues. Germline lookup yields CDR1 MGHDK and CDR2 SYGVNS. The ends lost 2 bases at V and 3 bases at J; junction bases unmatched: 4. The CDR3, as DNA: TGTGCCAGCAGTGAAGCCCCTAGCGGGAGCTACAATGAGCAGTTCTTC. Translation: CASSEAPSGSYNEQFF.

This chain links TRBV5-1 with TRBJ1-3; 10 bases are shared with TRBD1. The CDR3 totals 15 residues. The germline gives CDR1 SGHRS, CDR2 YFSETQ. The V gene end was trimmed by 4 bases and the J gene end by 7 bases; junction bases not matched to a gene: 8. CDR3: CASSPLGQGRNTIYF. The CDR3 region has the DNA TGCGCCAGCAGCCCTCTGGGACAGGGGAGGAACACCATATATTTT.

The V call is TRBV6-4, the J call TRBJ1-2, with TRBD1 identical over 9 bases. V was clipped by 0 bases and J by 9 bases; unmatched bases: 8. Germline loops: CDR1 MRHNA, CDR2 SNTAGT. This CDR3 region has 15 residues. In DNA form, the CDR3 reads TGTGCCAGCAGTGACTCTCCGGGACAGGGTTCGCGCTACACCTTC. Translation: CASSDSPGQGSRYTF.

The chain uses TRBV5-1 and TRBJ2-3; weak D call: TRBD2 (6 bases). Germline CDR1 SGHRS, CDR2 YFSETQ. The CDR3 covers 15 residues. With 0 bases removed from V and 6 bases from J, the gap between germline ends came to 14 bases. DNA for the CDR3: TGCGCCAGCAGCTTGGATAGCGGCTCCCGGGATACGCAGTATTTT. Amino acids: CASSLDSGSRDTQYF.

The chain uses TRBV6-1 and TRBJ2-6, with a tentative D call TRBD2 (5 bases). The CDR3 loop spans 15 amino acids. The V end lost 7 bases, the J end lost 3 bases, and 13 bases lay between the germline ends. Germline CDR1 reads MNHNS; CDR2 reads SASEGT. Here the CDR3 reads CASTYGVYGANVLTF. For the CDR3, the DNA is TGTGCCAGCACCTACGGGGTGTATGGGGCCAACGTCCTGACTTTC.

J is TRBJ2-2 and V is TRBV4-2; 11 nucleotides match TRBD2. CDR1 LGHNA and CDR2 YNFKEQ come from the germline V gene. Trimming cost V 0 bases and J 6 bases; bases outside gene matches: 6. The CDR3 has 17 amino acids. The DNA of the CDR3 is TGTGCCAGCAGCCAAGAATCCCGGACTAGCGGGCCCGGGGAGCTGTTTTTT. Its protein product is CASSQESRTSGPGELFF.

The chain links TRBV18 to TRBJ1-1; no reliable D call. Per germline, CDR1 KGHSH and CDR2 LQKENI. V shed 2 bases and J shed 1 base, with 11 bases lying between them. The CDR3 length is 15 residues. CDR3 nucleotides: TGTGCCAGCTCACCATTAGAACAGAAGAACACTGAAGCTTTCTTT. It translates to CASSPLEQKNTEAFF.

The rearrangement joins TRBV11-2 to TRBJ2-5; 10 positions match TRBD1. The CDR3 has 16 amino acids. CDR1 and CDR2 from the germline V gene are SGHAT and FQNNGV. V shed 1 base and J 5 bases; nucleotides not matched to a gene: 7. CDR3 residues: CASSLGTGGTWETQYF. The CDR3 DNA reads as TGTGCCAGCAGCTTAGGGACAGGGGGAACGTGGGAGACCCAGTACTTC.

This chain uses TRBV18 with TRBJ2-1; possible D gene TRBD2, 6 bases. CDR3 size: 16 residues. CDR1 is KGHSH and CDR2 is LQKENI in the germline V gene. V gave up 3 bases and J gave up 6 bases, with 18 bases separating them. Written as DNA, the CDR3 is TGTGCCAGCTCACCTACCCTAACGCGGGGAAGCAATGAGCAGTTCTTC. Its protein product is CASSPTLTRGSNEQFF.

The chain joins TRBV5-6 to TRBJ2-3, with TRBD2 identical over 9 bases. Germline V gene data show CDR1 as SGHDT and CDR2 as YYEEEE. Trimming cost V 3 bases and J 4 bases; bases outside gene matches: 6. This CDR3 has 15 residues. The CDR3 DNA follows: TGTGCCAGCAGCTCTCGGACTAGCGCATCAGATACGCAGTATTTT. Protein product: CASSSRTSASDTQYF.

This chain uses TRBV6-5 with TRBJ1-2; 10 nucleotides line up with TRBD1. The germline V gene has CDR1 MNHEY and CDR2 SVGAGI. This CDR3 has 12 amino acids. V gave up 6 bases and J gave up 8 bases; unmatched junction bases: 3. This CDR3 reads CASRGTGVGYTF. The CDR3 nucleotides read TGTGCCAGCAGGGGGACAGGGGTAGGCTACACCTTC.

The chain employs TRBV9 and TRBJ1-2, with 9 bases identical to TRBD1. The CDR3 spans 17 residues. Germline values: CDR1 SGDLS, CDR2 YYNGEE. V shed 4 bases, J shed 5 bases, and the junction held 15 bases outside the gene matches. The CDR3 is CASSTQRTGGGRYGYTF. CDR3 DNA sequence: TGTGCCAGCAGCACCCAGAGAACAGGGGGCGGAAGGTATGGCTACACCTTC.

The V and J genes are TRBV6-5 and TRBJ1-1; TRBD1 matches 8 bases. The ends lost 4 bases at V and 5 bases at J; junction bases unmatched: 6. Germline V CDR1 and CDR2: MNHEY, SVGAGI. The CDR3 sequence is 14 residues long. The CDR3 reads CASSSSDRDTEAFF. The CDR3 DNA sequence: TGTGCCAGCAGTTCCTCGGACAGGGATACTGAAGCTTTCTTT.

This clone came up once. The V call is TRBV10-1, the J call TRBJ2-1, with TRBD2 matching 14 bases. The junction had 4 bases not matched to a gene; V was cut back by 2 bases and J by 7 bases. The CDR3 has 16 residues. Looked up from germline, CDR1 is WNHNN and CDR2 is SYGVQD (reference sequence). DNA of the CDR3: TGCGCCAGCAGTGAGGCGGGACTAGCGGGAGAAAATGAGCAGTTCTTC. It encodes CASSEAGLAGENEQFF.

There are a few counts of this clone. V is TRBV5-6 and J is TRBJ2-7, with D tentatively TRBD1 (6 bases). The CDR3 is made up of 13 amino acids. Trimming took off 3 bases at V and 3 bases at J, with 10 bases between the two ends. Germline V gene lookup returns CDR1 SGHDT and CDR2 YYEEEE. The CDR3 DNA is TGTGCCAGCAGCTCCCAGGACAGCTACGAGCAGTACTTC. Its translation: CASSSQDSYEQYF. Full variable domain (missing parts from reference TRBV5-6 and TRBJ2-7): DAGVTQSPTHLIKTRGQQVTLRCSPKSGHDTVSWYQQALGQGPQFIFQYYEEEERQRGNFPDRFSGHQFPNYSSELNVNALLLGDSALYLCASSSQDSYEQYFGPGTRLTVT.

The J gene is TRBJ2-2, the V gene TRBV4-1; 10 nucleotides match TRBD2. Germline loops: CDR1 MGHRA, CDR2 YSYEKL. The CDR3 is 20 residues long. V was clipped by 3 bases and J by 8 bases; unmatched bases: 21. CDR3 region: CASSHDPRLAGAGVTGELFF. The CDR3 region has the DNA TGCGCCAGCAGCCATGATCCCCGCCTAGCGGGGGCGGGGGTAACTGGGGAGCTGTTTTTT.

V usage is TRBV13 and J usage is TRBJ2-5; tentative D call: TRBD1 (5 bases). CDR3 length equals 14 residues. Germline loops: CDR1 PRHDT, CDR2 FYEKMQ (reference sequence). The V end was cut by 1 base, the J end by 5 bases, with 11 bases between. The chain's CDR3 is CASSLVGVMETQYF. The CDR3, as DNA: TGTGCCAGCAGCTTAGTAGGGGTTATGGAGACCCAGTACTTC. The complete variable domain, with remaining parts taken from reference TRBV13 and TRBJ2-5, reads AAGVIQSPRHLIKEKRETATLKCYPIPRHDTVYWYQQGPGQDPQFLISFYEKMQSDKGSIPDRFSAQQFSDYHSELNMSSLELGDSALYFCASSLVGVMETQYFGPGTRLLVL.

The V and J genes are TRBV10-1 and TRBJ2-3, with 8 nucleotides matching TRBD2. From germline, CDR1 is WNHNN and CDR2 SYGVQD (reference sequence). The CDR3 loop spans 14 amino acids. Trimming cost V 4 bases and J 5 bases; bases outside gene matches: 5. In DNA, the CDR3 is TGCGCCAGCAGTGGGACTAGCAGCGGAGATACGCAGTATTTT. It codes for CASSGTSSGDTQYF.

The rearrangement joins TRBV9 to TRBJ2-1; D is unresolved. Germline V gives CDR1 SGDLS, CDR2 YYNGEE. V was cut by 0 bases and J by 7 bases, with 14 bases left in between. The CDR3 is 15 residues long. CDR3 nucleotides: TGTGCCAGCAGCGTAGGGCTAGATTCTGCTAATGAGCAGTTCTTC. This translates into CASSVGLDSANEQFF.

The chain is built from TRBV6-1 and TRBJ1-2; D possibly corresponds to TRBD1 (5 bases). V lost 6 bases and J lost 4, with 12 bases in between. CDR1 MNHNS and CDR2 SASEGT come from the germline V gene. The length of the CDR3 is 13 residues. Written as DNA, the CDR3 is TGTGCCAGCAGCCTCGACAGAGGCTATGGCTACACCTTC. Residues: CASSLDRGYGYTF.

The chain carries TRBV7-9 and TRBJ1-4; TRBD1 matches at 9 bases. The CDR3 sequence is 16 residues long. V lost 4 bases and J lost 0; bases outside the gene matches: 3. Germline assignment: CDR1 SEHNR and CDR2 FQNEAQ (reference sequence). The DNA of the CDR3 is TGTGCCAGCAGCTCGGGACAGGGAACAACTAATGAAAAACTGTTTTTT. This encodes CASSSGQGTTNEKLFF.

The chain recombines TRBV6-5 with TRBJ2-3; 11 positions agree with TRBD2. Germline CDR1 is MNHEY and CDR2 is SVGAGI. The CDR3 is made up of 16 amino acids. V lost 2 bases and J lost 8; bases outside the gene matches: 9. CDR3: CASSYRIAGGPGTQYF. CDR3 nucleotide sequence: TGTGCCAGCAGTTACAGAATAGCGGGAGGGCCGGGTACGCAGTATTTT.

The chain carries TRBV6-5 and TRBJ2-3, with 11 bases that match TRBD1. V shed 1 base, J shed 4 bases, and the junction held 1 base outside the gene matches. CDR3 size: 15 residues. The germline V gene has CDR1 MNHEY and CDR2 SVGAGI. In nucleotides, the CDR3 is TGTGCCAGCAGTTACTTGGGACAGGGGGCAGATACGCAGTATTTT. It encodes CASSYLGQGADTQYF.